This T cell receptor beta chain was observed in a study of blood T cell repertoires in COVID-19. Study in general: COVID-19 samples from acute and convalescent phases originated in the United States, Italy and Spain.

Clones were read by immunoSEQ multiplex PCR, and TCRdb kept only the in-frame ones, dropping some. The profile shows under 200,000 clones, 80% to 90% of them singletons. Cohort assignment relied on participant-reported clinical history. This CDR3 has 18 amino acids. V was shortened by 4 bases and J by 2 bases, with 21 bases between the two germline ends. Germline V gene sequence: CDR1 SEHNR, CDR2 FQNEAQ (reference sequence). The J gene is TRBJ1-3, the V gene TRBV7-9; possibly TRBD1 for D (6 bases). The clonotype originates from a man in his fifties or sixties who had recovered from COVID-19. The sequenced material came from PBMCs or T cells enriched from blood (not recorded which). As DNA, the CDR3 is TGTGCCAGCAGCTCACCCCGTAACAGGGCGTTAACTGGAAACACCATATATTTT. Translated, it gives CASSSPRNRALTGNTIYF.